The T cell receptor beta chain described here comes from a study of T cell responses to AZD1222 COVID-19 vaccine. Only in-frame clones appear in the TCRdb table, and some are missing; sequencing was by immunoSEQ multiplex PCR. The sample lists 140,000 to 150,000 clones; nearly 95% were seen once. Study-level points and caveats: Females outnumbered males among donors, who were mostly white British; clonal diversity was possibly underestimated. Unmutated variant regions are reportedly the target of nearly half of TCRs that are spike-specific. Sampling captured repertoires only after the peak T cell response.

Trimming pared 6 bases from V and 0 bases from J, leaving 15 bases between. CDR1 is LNHDA and CDR2 is SQIVND in the germline V gene (reference sequence). The CDR3 consists of 16 residues. About this clone: Its cognate antigen is unknown.

The rearrangement uses TRBV19 and TRBJ1-5, with D perhaps TRBD1 (5 bases). The material sequenced was peripheral blood, taken on day 0 of AZD1222 vaccination. The sequence came from an adult in good health. CDR3 sequence: CASRVGHLYSNQPQHF. DNA for the CDR3: TGTGCCAGTAGGGTCGGACATTTATATAGCAATCAGCCCCAGCATTTT.